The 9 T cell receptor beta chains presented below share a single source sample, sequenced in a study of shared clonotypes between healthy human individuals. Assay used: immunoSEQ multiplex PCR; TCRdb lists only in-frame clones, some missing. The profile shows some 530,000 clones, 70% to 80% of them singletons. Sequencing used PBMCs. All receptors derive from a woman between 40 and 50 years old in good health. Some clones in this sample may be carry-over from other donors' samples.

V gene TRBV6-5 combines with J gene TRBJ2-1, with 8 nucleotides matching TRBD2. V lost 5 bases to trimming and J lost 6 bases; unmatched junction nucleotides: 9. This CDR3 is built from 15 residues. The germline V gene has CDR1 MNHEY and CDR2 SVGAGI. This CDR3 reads CASSNRLASFNEQFF. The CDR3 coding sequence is TGTGCCAGCAGTAACCGACTAGCGAGTTTCAATGAGCAGTTCTTC.

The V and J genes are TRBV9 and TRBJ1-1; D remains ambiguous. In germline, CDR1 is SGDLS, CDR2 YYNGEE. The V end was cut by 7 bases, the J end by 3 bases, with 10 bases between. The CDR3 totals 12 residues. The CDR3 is CASGRLDTEAFF. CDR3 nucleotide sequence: TGTGCCAGCGGGAGGTTGGACACTGAAGCTTTCTTT.

DNA of the CDR3: TGTGCCAGCAGCTTAGCCCCTACAGGGGGCACTGAAGCTTTCTTT. Encoded protein: CASSLAPTGGTEAFF. The chain has TRBV7-2 and TRBJ1-1; 8 positions match TRBD1. The CDR3 length is 15 residues. J gave up 4 bases and V 0 bases, and 4 bases lay outside the gene matches. Germline CDR1 and CDR2: SGHTA and FQGNSA. Full variable domain (rest looked up from reference TRBV7-2 and TRBJ1-1): GAGVSQSPSNKVTEKGKDVELRCDPISGHTALYWYRQSLGQGLEFLIYFQGNSAPDKSGLPSDRFSAERTGGSVSTLTIQRTQQEDSAVYLCASSLAPTGGTEAFFGQGTRLTVV.

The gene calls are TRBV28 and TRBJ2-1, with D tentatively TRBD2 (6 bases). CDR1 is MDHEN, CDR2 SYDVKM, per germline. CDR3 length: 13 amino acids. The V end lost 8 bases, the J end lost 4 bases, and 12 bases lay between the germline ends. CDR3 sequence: CASFGLAYNEQFF. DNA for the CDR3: TGTGCCAGCTTCGGGCTAGCGTACAATGAGCAGTTCTTC.

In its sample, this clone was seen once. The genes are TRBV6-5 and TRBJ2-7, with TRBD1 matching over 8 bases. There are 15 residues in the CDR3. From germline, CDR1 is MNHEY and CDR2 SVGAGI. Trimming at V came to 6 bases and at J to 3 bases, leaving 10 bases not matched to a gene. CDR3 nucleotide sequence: TGTGCCAGCAGCCTAACCGGGACAGGTATCTACGAGCAGTACTTC. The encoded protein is CASSLTGTGIYEQYF.

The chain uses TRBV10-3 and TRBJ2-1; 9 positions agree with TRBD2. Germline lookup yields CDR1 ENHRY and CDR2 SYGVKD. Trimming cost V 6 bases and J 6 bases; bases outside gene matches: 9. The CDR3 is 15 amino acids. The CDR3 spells CAISPTSGVINEQFF. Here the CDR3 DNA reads TGTGCCATCAGCCCGACTAGCGGAGTTATCAATGAGCAGTTCTTC.

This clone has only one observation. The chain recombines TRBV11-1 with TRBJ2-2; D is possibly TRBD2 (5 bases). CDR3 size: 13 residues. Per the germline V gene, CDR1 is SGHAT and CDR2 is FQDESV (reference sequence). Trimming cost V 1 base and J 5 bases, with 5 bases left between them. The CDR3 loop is CASSLGRTGELFF. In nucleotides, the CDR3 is TGTGCCAGCAGCTTAGGGAGGACCGGGGAGCTGTTTTTT. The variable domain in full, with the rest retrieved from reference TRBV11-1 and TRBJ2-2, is EAEVAQSPRYKITEKSQAVAFWCDPISGHATLYWYRQILGQGPELLVQFQDESVVDDSQLPKDRFSAERLKGVDSTLKIQPAELGDSAMYLCASSLGRTGELFFGEGSRLTVL.

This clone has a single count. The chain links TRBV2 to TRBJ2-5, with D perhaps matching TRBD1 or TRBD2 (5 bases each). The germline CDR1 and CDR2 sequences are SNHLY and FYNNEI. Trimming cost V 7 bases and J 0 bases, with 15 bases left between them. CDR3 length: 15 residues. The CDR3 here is CASTRGVGDQETQYF. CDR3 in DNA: TGTGCCAGCACCAGAGGGGTGGGGGACCAAGAGACCCAGTACTTC.

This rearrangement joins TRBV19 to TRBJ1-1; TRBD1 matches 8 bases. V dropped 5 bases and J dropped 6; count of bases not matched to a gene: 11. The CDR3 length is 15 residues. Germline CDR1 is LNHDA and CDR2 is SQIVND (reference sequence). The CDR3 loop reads CASSGPHRGSAEAFF. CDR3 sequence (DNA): TGTGCCAGTAGTGGACCACACAGGGGGAGTGCTGAAGCTTTCTTT.